Listed below are T cell receptor beta chains from one sample, sequenced in a study of T-cell memory formation after mild COVID-19. A single record per CDR3 protein comes from TCRdb applying MiXCR to the 5' RACE reads. Among around 390,000 distinct CDR3 sequences listed, roughly 15% were seen once. Sequencing was performed on PBMCs or a T cell subset sorted from them (not recorded which). Receptor source: a man in his late teens or twenties who had mild COVID-19 (a few samples of this study predate the infection). Cell type and time point are not known. CDR3s include the opening cysteine and the closing phenylalanine or tryptophan. Each record gives: J gene, clone size, V gene, D gene, CDR3 protein, CDR3 DNA. D genes are given only for firm matches. The size field is filled for only some rows; it gives once, few, many or a size class.

j_call: TRBJ1-5; clone_size: -; v_call: TRBV4-3; d_call: -; cdr3_aa: CASSQDRVNRPQHF; cdr3_nt: TGCGCCAGCAGCCAAGACAGGGTTAATCGGCCCCAGCATTTT
j_call: TRBJ2-3; clone_size: few; v_call: TRBV12-3/TRBV12-4; d_call: -; cdr3_aa: CASRRTSTSTNTDTQYF; cdr3_nt: TGTGCCAGCAGACGAACTTCGACGTCCACGAACACAGATACGCAGTATTTT
j_call: TRBJ2-7; clone_size: -; v_call: TRBV11-3; d_call: -; cdr3_aa: CASSLSDSYEQYF; cdr3_nt: TGTGCCAGCAGCCTTTCGGACTCCTACGAGCAGTACTTC
j_call: TRBJ2-5; clone_size: few; v_call: TRBV28; d_call: -; cdr3_aa: CASSLFGVVRQETQYF; cdr3_nt: TGTGCCAGCAGTTTATTCGGGGTGGTGCGGCAAGAGACCCAGTACTTC
j_call: TRBJ2-2; clone_size: -; v_call: TRBV5-1; d_call: TRBD2; cdr3_aa: CASSLALAGISGELFF; cdr3_nt: TGCGCCAGCAGCTTGGCCCTAGCGGGGATATCCGGGGAGCTGTTTTTT
j_call: TRBJ2-3; clone_size: -; v_call: TRBV6-2/TRBV6-3; d_call: TRBD2; cdr3_aa: CATYDPSWTRVLSDTQYF; cdr3_nt: TGTGCCACCTACGACCCTTCCTGGACTAGGGTCCTTTCGGATACGCAGTATTTT
j_call: TRBJ2-6; clone_size: few; v_call: TRBV5-1; d_call: -; cdr3_aa: CASSPLLSGANVLTF; cdr3_nt: TGCGCCAGCAGCCCTTTGCTATCTGGGGCCAACGTCCTGACTTTC
j_call: TRBJ2-4; clone_size: -; v_call: TRBV11-1; d_call: -; cdr3_aa: CASSPTQGAKNIQYF; cdr3_nt: TGTGCCAGCAGCCCCACTCAGGGGGCCAAAAACATTCAGTACTTC
j_call: TRBJ2-1; clone_size: -; v_call: TRBV5-6; d_call: -; cdr3_aa: CASSLAGGLFTSSYNEQFF; cdr3_nt: TGTGCCAGCAGCTTGGCGGGGGGCCTCTTTACTAGCTCCTACAATGAGCAGTTCTTC
j_call: TRBJ1-6; clone_size: -; v_call: TRBV6-2/TRBV6-3; d_call: -; cdr3_aa: CASSYGVQVVSPLHF; cdr3_nt: TGTGCCAGCAGTTACGGTGTCCAGGTTGTCTCACCCCTCCACTTT
j_call: TRBJ2-2; clone_size: many; v_call: TRBV4-2; d_call: -; cdr3_aa: CASSHPGRHTGELFF; cdr3_nt: TGTGCCAGCAGCCATCCAGGTCGTCACACCGGGGAGCTGTTTTTT
j_call: TRBJ2-7; clone_size: -; v_call: TRBV5-5; d_call: -; cdr3_aa: CASSRTGHLSYEQYF; cdr3_nt: TGTGCCAGCAGCAGGACCGGACACCTCTCCTACGAGCAGTACTTC
j_call: TRBJ1-5; clone_size: -; v_call: TRBV15; d_call: -; cdr3_aa: CATSRAGPYNQPQHF; cdr3_nt: TGTGCCACCAGCAGAGCGGGGCCGTACAATCAGCCCCAGCATTTT
j_call: TRBJ2-2; clone_size: -; v_call: TRBV18; d_call: TRBD1; cdr3_aa: CASSRGTGADTGELFF; cdr3_nt: TGTGCCAGCTCTCGTGGGACAGGGGCGGACACCGGGGAGCTGTTTTTT
j_call: TRBJ1-1; clone_size: many; v_call: TRBV20-1; d_call: -; cdr3_aa: CSAPARANTEAFF; cdr3_nt: TGCAGTGCTCCCGCCCGGGCGAACACTGAAGCTTTCTTT
j_call: TRBJ2-7; clone_size: -; v_call: TRBV20-1; d_call: -; cdr3_aa: CSARRVYEQYF; cdr3_nt: TGCAGTGCTAGAAGGGTCTACGAGCAGTACTTC
j_call: TRBJ2-5; clone_size: few; v_call: TRBV7-2; d_call: -; cdr3_aa: CASNPGGSQETQYF; cdr3_nt: TGTGCCAGCAACCCGGGGGGCAGCCAAGAGACCCAGTACTTC
j_call: TRBJ2-7; clone_size: -; v_call: TRBV4-3; d_call: -; cdr3_aa: CASSQDTGTGTLLGYEQYF; cdr3_nt: TGCGCCAGCAGCCAAGATACCGGTACAGGGACCCTCTTGGGCTACGAGCAGTACTTC
j_call: TRBJ1-5; clone_size: -; v_call: TRBV5-8; d_call: -; cdr3_aa: CASSLVFGNQPQHF; cdr3_nt: TGTGCCAGCAGCTTGGTGTTCGGAAATCAGCCCCAGCATTTT
j_call: TRBJ2-3; clone_size: few; v_call: TRBV4-1; d_call: -; cdr3_aa: CASRSVAVSFDTQYF; cdr3_nt: TGCGCCAGCAGATCTGTAGCGGTATCCTTCGATACGCAGTATTTT
j_call: TRBJ1-2; clone_size: -; v_call: TRBV5-1; d_call: TRBD1; cdr3_aa: CASSPSPDRVLGYTF; cdr3_nt: TGCGCCAGCAGCCCCTCTCCCGACAGGGTCCTCGGCTACACCTTC
j_call: TRBJ1-2; clone_size: -; v_call: TRBV15; d_call: -; cdr3_aa: CATSRDKGGVVDGYGYTF; cdr3_nt: TGTGCCACCAGCAGAGATAAGGGGGGTGTTGTGGACGGGTATGGCTACACCTTC
j_call: TRBJ1-1; clone_size: -; v_call: TRBV9; d_call: TRBD1; cdr3_aa: CASSVAGRDRDYTEAFF; cdr3_nt: TGTGCCAGCAGCGTAGCCGGCCGGGACAGAGATTACACTGAAGCTTTCTTT
j_call: TRBJ2-3; clone_size: few; v_call: TRBV7-2; d_call: -; cdr3_aa: CASSFGGPRADTQYF; cdr3_nt: TGTGCCAGCAGCTTCGGTGGGCCGAGAGCAGATACGCAGTATTTT
j_call: TRBJ2-3; clone_size: few; v_call: TRBV24-1; d_call: TRBD2; cdr3_aa: CATSDLRRGATDTQYF; cdr3_nt: TGTGCCACCAGTGATTTGCGGCGGGGGGCCACAGATACGCAGTATTTT
j_call: TRBJ1-2; clone_size: few; v_call: TRBV29-1; d_call: -; cdr3_aa: CSVRGDLNYGYTF; cdr3_nt: TGCAGCGTGCGGGGAGATCTCAACTATGGCTACACCTTC
j_call: TRBJ2-7; clone_size: many; v_call: TRBV4-2; d_call: TRBD2; cdr3_aa: CASSQVALAGIRTYEQYF; cdr3_nt: TGTGCCAGCAGCCAAGTCGCACTAGCGGGGATCCGAACCTACGAGCAGTACTTC
j_call: TRBJ2-3; clone_size: few; v_call: TRBV12-3/TRBV12-4; d_call: TRBD2; cdr3_aa: CASSFGLAGVISTDTQYF; cdr3_nt: TGTGCCAGCAGTTTCGGACTAGCGGGGGTAATAAGCACAGATACGCAGTATTTT
j_call: TRBJ1-4; clone_size: few; v_call: TRBV18; d_call: -; cdr3_aa: CASSPPTVGKLFF; cdr3_nt: TGTGCCAGCTCACCACCGACAGTCGGAAAACTGTTTTTT